What follows are 28 T cell receptor beta chains derived from one specimen sequenced in a study of blood T cell repertoires in COVID-19. Clones were sequenced by immunoSEQ multiplex PCR, and TCRdb holds only the in-frame ones, with some missing. The data hold under 200,000 clones, with about 80% observed a single time. Sequencing input: peripheral blood. These receptors all stem from a man between 65 and 85 years old with active or convalescent COVID-19.

The chain joins TRBV9 to TRBJ1-5; D may be TRBD1 (5 bases). The CDR3 length is 14 residues. Trimming shortened V by 4 bases and J by 4 bases, and 12 bases separated the two germline ends. Per germline, CDR1 SGDLS and CDR2 YYNGEE. The CDR3 is CASSPFGGNQPQHF. CDR3 DNA: TGTGCCAGCAGCCCTTTCGGGGGGAATCAGCCCCAGCATTTT.

V usage is TRBV15 and J usage is TRBJ1-5; D is uncertain. The CDR3 spans 15 residues. CDR1 is LNHNV, CDR2 YYDKDF, per germline (reference sequence). Trimming pared 5 bases from V and 0 bases from J, leaving 11 bases between. The CDR3 spells CATSVLAVSNQPQHF. The CDR3 coding sequence is TGTGCCACCAGCGTCTTAGCAGTTAGCAATCAGCCCCAGCATTTT.

In this sample, this clone turned up once. The chain links TRBV27 to TRBJ1-1, with 9 bases fitting TRBD1. Germline CDR1 is MNHEY and CDR2 is SMNVEV (reference sequence). The CDR3 sequence is 18 residues long. V lost 0 bases, J lost 3 bases, and 11 bases stayed unmatched. CDR3 residues: CASSLSPDRGLPDTEAFF. The CDR3 DNA reads TGTGCCAGCAGTTTATCTCCGGACAGGGGTCTCCCAGACACTGAAGCTTTCTTT.

This chain links TRBV4-3 with TRBJ1-4; 8 nucleotides line up with TRBD1. With 1 base clipped from V and 8 bases from J, the junction kept 6 bases outside the gene matches. CDR3 size: 15 residues. Germline loops: CDR1 LGHNA, CDR2 YSLEER. CDR3 amino acids: CASSQARTGREKLFF. As DNA, the CDR3 is TGCGCCAGCAGCCAAGCCAGGACAGGGAGGGAAAAACTGTTTTTT.

This chain connects TRBV12-3 or TRBV12-4 to TRBJ1-2; D uncertain. This CDR3 has 13 amino acids. V lost 3 bases and J lost 5, with 10 bases in between. The CDR3 sequence: CASSFIGDYGYTF. Here the CDR3 DNA reads TGTGCCAGCAGTTTCATCGGGGATTATGGCTACACCTTC.

V usage is TRBV24-1 and J usage is TRBJ2-7; 8 nucleotides match TRBD1. The V segment lost 2 bases and the J segment 11 bases; nucleotides outside the gene matches: 7. Germline V gives CDR1 KGHDR, CDR2 SFDVKD. The CDR3 is made up of 13 amino acids. In DNA, the CDR3 is TGTGCCACCAGTGATTCTTCAGGGGGCGTCAAGTACTTC. It encodes CATSDSSGGVKYF.

The chain combines TRBV25-1 with TRBJ1-1; D unclear. The germline CDR1 and CDR2 sequences are MGHDK and SYGVNS. The CDR3 sequence is 14 residues long. Deletions cut 2 bases from V and 1 base from J, with 8 bases between. The CDR3 loop reads CASSEQAPNTEAFF. CDR3 sequence (DNA): TGTGCCAGCAGTGAACAGGCCCCGAACACTGAAGCTTTCTTT.

This clone has a handful of counts. The rearrangement uses TRBV4-1 and TRBJ2-7; 7 bases agree with TRBD2. The CDR3 sequence is 16 residues long. The germline V gene has CDR1 MGHRA and CDR2 YSYEKL. V shed 4 bases and J 1 base; nucleotides not matched to a gene: 10. CDR3 in amino acids: CASSLPPGGASYEQYF. CDR3 nucleotides: TGCGCCAGCAGCCTCCCCCCGGGGGGAGCGTCCTACGAGCAGTACTTC.

The chain carries TRBV27 and TRBJ2-7; TRBD1 matches 7 bases. With 0 bases clipped from V and 3 bases from J, the junction kept 2 bases outside the gene matches. The V gene's germline CDR1 is MNHEY and CDR2 SMNVEV (reference sequence). This CDR3 has 14 amino acids. The CDR3 protein is CASSLSAGGYEQYF. The DNA for the CDR3 is TGTGCCAGCAGTTTATCAGCAGGGGGCTACGAGCAGTACTTC.

The rearrangement links TRBV28 to TRBJ2-1; D may be TRBD1 (5 bases). The CDR3 sequence is 16 residues long. CDR1 and CDR2 (germline): MDHEN, SYDVKM. V was pared by 2 bases and J by 8 bases, with 19 bases between. The CDR3 DNA reads TGTGCCAGCAGTTTAAGTGTCAGGGCCCAATGGGATGAGCAGTTCTTC. Translated: CASSLSVRAQWDEQFF.

V is TRBV5-4 and J is TRBJ2-3; 9 positions agree with TRBD2. CDR3 length equals 15 residues. Germline V lookup: CDR1 SGHNT, CDR2 YYREEE (reference sequence). The V segment lost 3 bases and the J segment 5 bases; nucleotides outside the gene matches: 7. CDR3: CASSWKREVIDTQYF. CDR3 nucleotides: TGTGCCAGCAGCTGGAAGCGGGAGGTAATAGATACGCAGTATTTT. Using reference TRBV5-4 and TRBJ2-3 for the parts outside the CDR3, the full variable domain is ETGVTQSPTHLIKTRGQQVTLRCSSQSGHNTVSWYQQALGQGPQFIFQYYREEENGRGNFPPRFSGLQFPNYSSELNVNALELDDSALYLCASSWKREVIDTQYFGPGTRLTVL.

The chain employs TRBV5-1 and TRBJ2-5; 10 positions agree with TRBD1. The CDR3 is 15 amino acids. V shed 0 bases, J shed 5 bases, and the junction held 4 bases outside the gene matches. Germline values: CDR1 SGHRS, CDR2 YFSETQ. The CDR3: CASSLGQGARETQYF. The CDR3 nucleotides read TGCGCCAGCAGCTTGGGACAGGGGGCACGGGAGACCCAGTACTTC.

The V call is TRBV7-9, the J call TRBJ2-7; no definite D call. CDR1 SEHNR and CDR2 FQNEAQ come from the germline V gene (reference sequence). V was cut by 7 bases and J by 3 bases, with 13 bases left in between. There are 13 residues in the CDR3. The CDR3 protein is CASTSSRVYEQYF. The CDR3 bases are TGTGCCAGCACCTCCTCGAGAGTCTACGAGCAGTACTTC.

This rearrangement joins TRBV5-4 to TRBJ2-7; 12 bases are a match to TRBD2. Germline CDR1 reads SGHNT; CDR2 reads YYREEE (reference sequence). CDR3 size: 18 residues. The ends lost 4 bases at V and 2 bases at J; junction bases unmatched: 13. In DNA form, the CDR3 reads TGTGCCAGCAGCCCCGGACTAGCGGGAACCTCTCGTACCTACGAGCAGTACTTC. This translates into CASSPGLAGTSRTYEQYF. Looking up the rest from reference TRBV5-4 and TRBJ2-7 gives the full variable domain: ETGVTQSPTHLIKTRGQQVTLRCSSQSGHNTVSWYQQALGQGPQFIFQYYREEENGRGNFPPRFSGLQFPNYSSELNVNALELDDSALYLCASSPGLAGTSRTYEQYFGPGTRLTVT.

The chain has TRBV6-4 and TRBJ2-1, with D perhaps matching TRBD1 (5 bases). Germline CDR1 and CDR2: MRHNA and SNTAGT. With 2 bases removed from V and 8 bases from J, the gap between germline ends came to 16 bases. The CDR3 consists of 15 residues. CDR3 amino acids: CASSDGRLRGDEQFF. CDR3 DNA sequence: TGTGCCAGCAGTGACGGTAGGCTTAGGGGCGATGAGCAGTTCTTC.

The gene calls are TRBV6-5 and TRBJ2-3; D perhaps matches TRBD1 (6 bases). The CDR3 is 14 residues long. The V gene's germline CDR1 is MNHEY and CDR2 SVGAGI. The ends were cut back, 6 bases at V and 2 bases at J, with 12 bases in the middle. The DNA of the CDR3 is TGTGCCAGCAGGACGCCAGGGGTCACAGATACGCAGTATTTT. It yields the protein CASRTPGVTDTQYF.

This chain joins TRBV27 and TRBJ1-2, with TRBD1 identical over 9 bases. V lost 6 bases to trimming and J lost 4 bases; unmatched junction nucleotides: 9. This CDR3 is built from 15 residues. In germline, CDR1 is MNHEY, CDR2 SMNVEV (reference sequence). CDR3 bases: TGTGCCAGCAGGGAAACAGGGGGCAGGGGCTATGGCTACACCTTC. Protein sequence: CASRETGGRGYGYTF.

The rearrangement uses TRBV18 and TRBJ1-1; 7 nucleotides match TRBD1. The germline V gene has CDR1 KGHSH and CDR2 LQKENI. V lost 0 bases, J lost 8 bases, and 9 bases stayed unmatched. The CDR3 sequence is 15 residues long. The CDR3 nucleotides read TGTGCCAGCTCACCACCGTCGAGCCGACAGGGAGAAGCTTTCTTT. Translated, it gives CASSPPSSRQGEAFF.

This rearrangement joins TRBV7-3 to TRBJ1-2; D possibly corresponds to TRBD1 (6 bases). Germline CDR1 is SGHTA and CDR2 is FQGTGA. Trimming took 6 bases from V and 5 from J, leaving 16 bases between them. The CDR3 spans 14 residues. CDR3: CASRQDSGEYGYTF. CDR3 bases: TGTGCCAGCAGACAGGACAGTGGGGAATATGGCTACACCTTC.

V is TRBV18 and J is TRBJ1-1; 12 bases fit TRBD1. Trimming at V came to 5 bases and at J to 4 bases, leaving 2 bases not matched to a gene. Germline CDR1 and CDR2: KGHSH and LQKENI. The CDR3 totals 14 residues. The CDR3 here is CASSLGQGATEAFF. CDR3 bases: TGTGCCAGCTCATTGGGACAGGGGGCCACTGAAGCTTTCTTT.

The CDR3 DNA sequence: TGTGCCAGCAGCCAAGGGACACTGGTTATCTATGGCTACACCTTC. Translating it yields CASSQGTLVIYGYTF. The gene calls are TRBV4-2 and TRBJ1-2; TRBD1 might be the D (5 bases). CDR3 length: 15 residues. Deletions cut 1 base from V and 4 bases from J, with 13 bases between. Germline CDR1 is LGHNA and CDR2 is YNFKEQ.

There are many counts of this clone. The chain has TRBV6-2 or TRBV6-3 and TRBJ2-5, with D maybe TRBD2 (6 bases). Germline V gives CDR1 MNHEY, CDR2 SVGEGT. The CDR3 is 13 residues long. V was clipped by 5 bases and J by 4 bases, with 11 bases between them. CDR3 amino acids: CASSTHGGETQYF. The CDR3 DNA follows: TGTGCCAGCAGTACCCACGGGGGAGAGACCCAGTACTTC.

The chain carries TRBV4-3 and TRBJ2-1; TRBD1 is a possible D gene (5 bases). V was clipped by 0 bases and J by 0 bases, with 12 bases between them. Germline CDR1 reads LGHNA; CDR2 reads YSLEER. The CDR3 is 17 amino acids. CDR3 region: CASSQERSRGSYNEQFF. CDR3 nucleotide sequence: TGCGCCAGCAGCCAAGAGCGGAGTAGGGGCTCCTACAATGAGCAGTTCTTC.

This chain uses TRBV28 with TRBJ1-4; D might be TRBD1 (6 bases). Trimming stripped 4 bases from V and 0 bases from J, with 12 bases between. CDR3 length: 16 amino acids. CDR1 and CDR2 (germline): MDHEN, SYDVKM. CDR3 sequence reads: CASSSRNRATNEKLFF. CDR3 nucleotides: TGTGCCAGCAGTTCACGAAACAGGGCAACTAATGAAAAACTGTTTTTT.

The chain recombines TRBV28 with TRBJ1-5; 9 nucleotides match TRBD1. The CDR3 totals 17 residues. V lost 6 bases, J lost 2 bases, and 11 bases stayed unmatched. Germline V gene data show CDR1 as MDHEN and CDR2 as SYDVKM. The chain's CDR3 is CASSPLGQGSRNQPQHF. The CDR3 bases are TGTGCCAGCAGCCCACTGGGACAGGGTAGTCGCAATCAGCCCCAGCATTTT.

This clone was counted a single time. The V call is TRBV25-1, the J call TRBJ2-7; tentatively, D is TRBD2 (7 bases). Germline-derived CDR1 and CDR2 are MGHDK and SYGVNS. The germline V and J ends were trimmed by 6 bases and 3 bases, with 15 bases remaining between them. The CDR3 sequence is 14 residues long. The CDR3 bases are TGTGCCAGCAGAAGGGAGGGGGAAAACTACGAGCAGTACTTC. As protein: CASRREGENYEQYF.

The rearrangement joins TRBV6-5 to TRBJ2-5; 9 nucleotides align to TRBD1. The V gene end was trimmed by 4 bases and the J gene end by 4 bases; junction bases not matched to a gene: 4. CDR3 length: 14 amino acids. CDR1 and CDR2 from the germline V gene are MNHEY and SVGAGI. The CDR3 spells CASSLTGGTETQYF. The CDR3, as DNA: TGTGCCAGCAGTTTGACAGGGGGTACAGAGACCCAGTACTTC.

The genes are TRBV5-1 and TRBJ2-2, with D tentatively TRBD2 (6 bases). This CDR3 region has 15 residues. The V gene lost 4 bases and the J gene lost 3 bases, with 13 bases spanning the gap. CDR1 and CDR2 (germline): SGHRS, YFSETQ. CDR3 sequence (DNA): TGCGCCAGCAGCCTCATAGGCGGGGACACCGGGGAGCTGTTTTTT. Translated, it gives CASSLIGGDTGELFF.